This paragraph reports one T cell receptor (beta chain). The data originate from a study of blood T cell repertoires in COVID-19. Per the germline V gene, CDR1 is LNHDA and CDR2 is SQIVND (reference sequence). With 5 bases clipped from V and 6 bases from J, the junction kept 5 bases outside the gene matches. CDR3 size: 14 residues. Produced via immunoSEQ multiplex PCR; TCRdb's table is partial and in-frame only. The sample has 110,000 to 150,000 clones, over 75% seen once. Input material: peripheral blood. This TCR was recovered from a woman aged 55-69 years with active COVID-19. The chain joins TRBV19 to TRBJ2-1; 9 positions match TRBD2. This chain's CDR3 is CASSDSGSINEQFF. CDR3 DNA sequence: TGTGCCAGTAGTGATAGCGGGAGTATCAATGAGCAGTTCTTC.